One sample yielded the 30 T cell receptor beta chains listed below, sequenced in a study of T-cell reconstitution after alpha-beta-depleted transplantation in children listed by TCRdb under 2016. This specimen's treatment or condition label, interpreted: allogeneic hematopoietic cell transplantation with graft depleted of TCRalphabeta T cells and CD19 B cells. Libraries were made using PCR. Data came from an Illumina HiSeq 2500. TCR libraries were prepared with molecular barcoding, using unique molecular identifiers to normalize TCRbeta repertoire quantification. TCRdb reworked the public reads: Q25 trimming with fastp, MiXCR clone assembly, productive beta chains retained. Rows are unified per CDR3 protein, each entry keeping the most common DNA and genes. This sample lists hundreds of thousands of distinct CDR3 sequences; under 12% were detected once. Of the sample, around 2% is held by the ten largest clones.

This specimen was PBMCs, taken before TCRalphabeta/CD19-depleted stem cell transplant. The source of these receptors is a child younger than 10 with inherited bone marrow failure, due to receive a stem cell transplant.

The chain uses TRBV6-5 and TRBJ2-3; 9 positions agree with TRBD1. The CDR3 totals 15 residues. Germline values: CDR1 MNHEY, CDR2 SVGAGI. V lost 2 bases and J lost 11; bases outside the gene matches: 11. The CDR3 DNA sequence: TGTGCCAGCAGTTACGCTCCGGTCCGGGACAGGGTGCAGTATTTT. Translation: CASSYAPVRDRVQYF.

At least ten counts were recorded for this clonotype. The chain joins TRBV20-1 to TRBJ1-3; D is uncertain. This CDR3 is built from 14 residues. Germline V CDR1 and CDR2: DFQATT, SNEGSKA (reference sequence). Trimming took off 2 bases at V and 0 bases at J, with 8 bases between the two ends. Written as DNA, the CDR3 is TGCAGTGCTAGAAGCAGCACCTCTGGAAACACCATATATTTT. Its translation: CSARSSTSGNTIYF.

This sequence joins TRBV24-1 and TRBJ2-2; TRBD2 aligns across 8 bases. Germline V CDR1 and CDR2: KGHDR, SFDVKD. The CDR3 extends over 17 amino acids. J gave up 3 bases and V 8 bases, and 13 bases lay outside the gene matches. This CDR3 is CATTAGSGRKDTGELFF. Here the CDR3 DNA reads TGTGCCACCACCGCTGGGAGCGGGAGAAAGGACACCGGGGAGCTGTTTTTT.

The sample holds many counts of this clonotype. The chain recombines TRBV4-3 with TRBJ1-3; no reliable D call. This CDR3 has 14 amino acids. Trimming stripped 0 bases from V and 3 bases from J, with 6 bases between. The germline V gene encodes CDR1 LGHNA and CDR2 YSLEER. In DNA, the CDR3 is TGCGCCAGCAGCCAAGAATCCTTTGGAAACACCATATATTTT. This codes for CASSQESFGNTIYF.

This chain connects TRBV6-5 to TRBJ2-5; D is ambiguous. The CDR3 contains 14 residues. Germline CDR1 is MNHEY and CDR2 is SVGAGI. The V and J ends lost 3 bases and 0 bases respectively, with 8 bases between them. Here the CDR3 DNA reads TGTGCCAGCAGTTATGGCCACCACCAAGAGACCCAGTACTTC. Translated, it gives CASSYGHHQETQYF.

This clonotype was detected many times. CDR3 bases: TGTGCCAGCAGCGTAGGTGTGAGGACTAGCGGCCGCTCCTACAATGAGCAGTTCTTC. The encoded protein is CASSVGVRTSGRSYNEQFF. This chain links TRBV9 with TRBJ2-1, with 10 bases fitting TRBD2. The junction had 9 bases not matched to a gene; V was cut back by 0 bases and J by 0 bases. Germline CDR1 and CDR2: SGDLS and YYNGEE. The CDR3 is 19 amino acids.

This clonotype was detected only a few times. CDR3 DNA sequence: TGTGCCAGCAGCGGGGGGGGGACAGCCAGCTCCTACAATGAGCAGTTCTTC. Its translation: CASSGGGTASSYNEQFF. V is TRBV7-8 and J is TRBJ2-1; perhaps D is TRBD1 or TRBD2 (7 bases each). The CDR3 totals 17 residues. Trimming removed 5 bases at V and 0 bases at J, with 17 bases between. Germline V lookup: CDR1 SGHVS, CDR2 FQNEAQ.

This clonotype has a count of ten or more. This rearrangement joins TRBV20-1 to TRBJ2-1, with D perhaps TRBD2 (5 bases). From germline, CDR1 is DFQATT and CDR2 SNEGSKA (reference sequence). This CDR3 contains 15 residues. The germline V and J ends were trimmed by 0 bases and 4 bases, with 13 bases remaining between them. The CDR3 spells CSARDLPSPYNEQFF. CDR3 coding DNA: TGCAGTGCTAGAGATCTTCCTAGCCCATACAATGAGCAGTTCTTC.

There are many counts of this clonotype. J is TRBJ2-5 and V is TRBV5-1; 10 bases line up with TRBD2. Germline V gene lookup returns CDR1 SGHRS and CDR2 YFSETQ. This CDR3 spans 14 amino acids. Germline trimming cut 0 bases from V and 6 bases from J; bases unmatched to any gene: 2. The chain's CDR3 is CASSLVAGGQTQYF. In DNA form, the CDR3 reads TGCGCCAGCAGCTTGGTAGCGGGAGGTCAGACCCAGTACTTC.

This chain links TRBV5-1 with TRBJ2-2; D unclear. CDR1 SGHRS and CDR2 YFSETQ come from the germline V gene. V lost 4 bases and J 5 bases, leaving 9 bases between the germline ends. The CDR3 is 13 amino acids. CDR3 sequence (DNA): TGCGCCAGCAGCATAGACGTAACCGGGGAGCTGTTTTTT. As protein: CASSIDVTGELFF.

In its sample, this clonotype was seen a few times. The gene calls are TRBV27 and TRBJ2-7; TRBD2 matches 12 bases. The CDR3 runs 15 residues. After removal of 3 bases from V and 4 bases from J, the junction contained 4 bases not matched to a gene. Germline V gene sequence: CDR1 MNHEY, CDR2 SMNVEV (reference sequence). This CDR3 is CASSLEGTSGYEQYF. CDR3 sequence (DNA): TGTGCCAGCAGTTTGGAGGGGACTAGCGGGTACGAGCAGTACTTC.

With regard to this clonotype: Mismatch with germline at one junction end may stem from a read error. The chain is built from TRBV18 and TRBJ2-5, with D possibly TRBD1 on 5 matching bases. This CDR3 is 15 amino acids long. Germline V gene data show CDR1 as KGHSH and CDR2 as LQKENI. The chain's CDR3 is CTSSLLPQGQETQYF. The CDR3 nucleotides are TGTACCAGCTCCCTTCTCCCCCAGGGTCAAGAGACCCAGTACTTC.

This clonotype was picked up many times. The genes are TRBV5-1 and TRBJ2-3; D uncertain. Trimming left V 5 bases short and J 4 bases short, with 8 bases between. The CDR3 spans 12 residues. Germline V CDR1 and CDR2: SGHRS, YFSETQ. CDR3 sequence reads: CASSDVSDTQYF. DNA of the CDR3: TGCGCCAGCAGTGACGTTTCAGATACGCAGTATTTT.

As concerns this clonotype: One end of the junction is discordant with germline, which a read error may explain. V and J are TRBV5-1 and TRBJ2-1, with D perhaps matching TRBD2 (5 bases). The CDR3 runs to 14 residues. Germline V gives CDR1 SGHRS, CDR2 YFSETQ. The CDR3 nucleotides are TGCGCCAGCAGCTTGGGTGGAGGACCATATGAGCTGTTCTTC. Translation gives CASSLGGGPYELFF.

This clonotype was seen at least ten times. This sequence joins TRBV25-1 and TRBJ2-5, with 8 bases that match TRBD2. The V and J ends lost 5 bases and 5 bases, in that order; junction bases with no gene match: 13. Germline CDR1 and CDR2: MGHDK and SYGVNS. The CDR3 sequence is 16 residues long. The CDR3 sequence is CASSPPGVAGLETQYF. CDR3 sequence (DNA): TGTGCCAGCAGTCCCCCGGGGGTAGCGGGACTTGAGACCCAGTACTTC.

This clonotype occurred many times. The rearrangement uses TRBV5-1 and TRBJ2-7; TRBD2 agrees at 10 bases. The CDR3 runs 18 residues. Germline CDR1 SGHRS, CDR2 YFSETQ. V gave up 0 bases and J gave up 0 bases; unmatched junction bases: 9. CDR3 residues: CASSLEGVASGGSYEQYF. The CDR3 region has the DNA TGCGCCAGCAGCTTGGAGGGGGTGGCTAGCGGGGGCTCCTACGAGCAGTACTTC.

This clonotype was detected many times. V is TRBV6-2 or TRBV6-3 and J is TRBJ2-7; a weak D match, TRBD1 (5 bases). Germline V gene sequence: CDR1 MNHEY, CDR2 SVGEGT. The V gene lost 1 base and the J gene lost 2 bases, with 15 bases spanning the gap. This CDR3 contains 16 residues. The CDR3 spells CASSYFFRQGTYEQYF. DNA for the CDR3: TGTGCCAGCAGTTACTTTTTTCGGCAGGGTACCTACGAGCAGTACTTC.

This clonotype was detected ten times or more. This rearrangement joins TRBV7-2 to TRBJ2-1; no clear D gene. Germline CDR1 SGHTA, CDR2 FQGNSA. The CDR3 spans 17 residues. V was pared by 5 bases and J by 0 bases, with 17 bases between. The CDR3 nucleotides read TGTGCCAGCAGCGACGTATTGGGCCCGAGCTCCTACAATGAGCAGTTCTTC. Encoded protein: CASSDVLGPSSYNEQFF.

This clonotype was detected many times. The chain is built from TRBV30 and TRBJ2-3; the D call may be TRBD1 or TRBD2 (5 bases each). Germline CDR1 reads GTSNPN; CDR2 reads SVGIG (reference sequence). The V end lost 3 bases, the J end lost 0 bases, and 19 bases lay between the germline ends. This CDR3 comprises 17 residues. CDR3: CAWSGKTVSSSTDTQYF. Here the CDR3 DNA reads TGTGCCTGGAGCGGGAAGACAGTTTCTTCTAGCACAGATACGCAGTATTTT.

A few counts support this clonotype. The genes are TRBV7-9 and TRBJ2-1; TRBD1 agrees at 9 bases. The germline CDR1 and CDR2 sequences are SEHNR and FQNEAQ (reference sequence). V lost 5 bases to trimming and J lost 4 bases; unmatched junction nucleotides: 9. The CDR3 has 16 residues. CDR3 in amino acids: CASSVSQGARYNEQFF. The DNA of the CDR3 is TGTGCCAGCAGCGTCTCACAGGGGGCGCGATACAATGAGCAGTTCTTC.

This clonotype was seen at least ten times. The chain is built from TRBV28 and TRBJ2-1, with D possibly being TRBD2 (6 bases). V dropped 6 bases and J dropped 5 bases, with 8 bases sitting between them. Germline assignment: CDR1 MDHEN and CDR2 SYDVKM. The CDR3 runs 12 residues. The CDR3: CASRERDNEQFF. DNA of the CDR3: TGTGCCAGCAGAGAGCGGGACAATGAGCAGTTCTTC.

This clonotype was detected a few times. The CDR3 reads CASSLGTGRELEKLFF. The CDR3 nucleotides read TGCGCCAGCAGCTTGGGGACGGGCAGGGAGCTTGAAAAACTGTTTTTT. The genes are TRBV5-1 and TRBJ1-4; a weak D match, TRBD1 (5 bases). The length of the CDR3 is 16 residues. Trimming left V 0 bases short and J 7 bases short, with 16 bases between. Germline values: CDR1 SGHRS, CDR2 YFSETQ.

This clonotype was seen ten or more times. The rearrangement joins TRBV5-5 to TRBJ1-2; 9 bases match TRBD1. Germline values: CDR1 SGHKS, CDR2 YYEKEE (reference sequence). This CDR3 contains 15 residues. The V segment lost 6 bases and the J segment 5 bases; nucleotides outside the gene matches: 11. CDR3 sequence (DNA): TGTGCCAGCAATTTCCGGGGACAGGGCCTTTATGGCTACACCTTC. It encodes CASNFRGQGLYGYTF.

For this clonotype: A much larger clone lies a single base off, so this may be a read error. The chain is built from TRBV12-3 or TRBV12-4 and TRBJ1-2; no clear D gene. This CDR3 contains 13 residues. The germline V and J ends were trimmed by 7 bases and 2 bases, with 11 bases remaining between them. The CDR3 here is CASTPALNYGYTF. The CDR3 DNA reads TGTGCCAGCACCCCGGCACTGAACTATGGCTACACCTTC.

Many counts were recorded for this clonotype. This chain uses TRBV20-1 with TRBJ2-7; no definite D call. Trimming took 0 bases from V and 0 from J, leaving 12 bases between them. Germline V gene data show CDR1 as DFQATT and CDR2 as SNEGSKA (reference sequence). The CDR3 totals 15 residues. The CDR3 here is CSARDLSLNSYEQYF. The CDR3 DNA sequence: TGCAGTGCTAGAGATCTCAGCCTAAACTCCTACGAGCAGTACTTC.

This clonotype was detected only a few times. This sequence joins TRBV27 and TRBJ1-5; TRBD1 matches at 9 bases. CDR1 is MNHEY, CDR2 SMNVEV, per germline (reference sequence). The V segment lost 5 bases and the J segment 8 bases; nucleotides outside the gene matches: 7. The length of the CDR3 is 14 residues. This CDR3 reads CASSQTGGLEPQHF. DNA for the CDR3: TGTGCCAGCAGTCAAACAGGGGGCCTCGAGCCCCAGCATTTT.

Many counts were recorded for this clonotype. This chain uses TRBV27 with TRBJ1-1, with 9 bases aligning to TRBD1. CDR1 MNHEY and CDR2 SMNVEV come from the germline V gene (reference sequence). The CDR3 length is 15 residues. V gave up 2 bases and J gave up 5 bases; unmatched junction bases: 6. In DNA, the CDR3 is TGTGCCAGCAGTTTAGGGACAGGGTTGAGGACTGAAGCTTTCTTT. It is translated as CASSLGTGLRTEAFF.

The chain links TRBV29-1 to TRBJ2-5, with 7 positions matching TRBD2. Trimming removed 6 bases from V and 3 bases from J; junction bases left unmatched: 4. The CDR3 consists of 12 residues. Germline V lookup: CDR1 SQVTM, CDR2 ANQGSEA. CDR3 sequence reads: CSVAAGEETQYF. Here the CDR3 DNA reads TGCAGCGTGGCCGCGGGGGAAGAGACCCAGTACTTC.

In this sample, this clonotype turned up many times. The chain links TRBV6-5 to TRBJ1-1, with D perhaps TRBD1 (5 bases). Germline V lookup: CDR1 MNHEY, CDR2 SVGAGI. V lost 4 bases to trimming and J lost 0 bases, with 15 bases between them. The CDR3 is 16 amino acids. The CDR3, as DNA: TGTGCCAGCAGTTTAGGGCAGGGAGGGGTGAACACTGAAGCTTTCTTT. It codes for CASSLGQGGVNTEAFF.

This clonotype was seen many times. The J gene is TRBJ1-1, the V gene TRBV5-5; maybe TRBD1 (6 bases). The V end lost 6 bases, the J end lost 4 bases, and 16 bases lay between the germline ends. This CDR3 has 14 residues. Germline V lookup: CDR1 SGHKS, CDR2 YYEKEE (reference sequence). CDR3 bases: TGTGCCAGCACCGGTCCAGGGGTAAGCACTGAAGCTTTCTTT. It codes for CASTGPGVSTEAFF.